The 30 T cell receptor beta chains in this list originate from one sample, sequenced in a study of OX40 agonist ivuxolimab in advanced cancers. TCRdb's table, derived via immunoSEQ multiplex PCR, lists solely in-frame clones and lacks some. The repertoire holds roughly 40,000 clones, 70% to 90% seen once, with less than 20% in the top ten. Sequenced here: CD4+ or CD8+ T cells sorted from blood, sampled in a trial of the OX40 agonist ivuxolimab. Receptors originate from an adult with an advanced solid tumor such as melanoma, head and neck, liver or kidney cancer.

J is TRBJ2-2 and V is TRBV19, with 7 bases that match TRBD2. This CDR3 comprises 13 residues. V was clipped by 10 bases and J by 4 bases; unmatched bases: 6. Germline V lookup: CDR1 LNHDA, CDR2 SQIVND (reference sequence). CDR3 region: CAIYGGGTGELFF. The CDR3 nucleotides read TGTGCCATTTATGGGGGGGGCACCGGGGAGCTGTTTTTT.

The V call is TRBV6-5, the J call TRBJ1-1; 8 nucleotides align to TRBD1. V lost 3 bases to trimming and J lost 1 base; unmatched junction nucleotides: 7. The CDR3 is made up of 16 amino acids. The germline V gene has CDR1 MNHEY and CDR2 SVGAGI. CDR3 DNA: TGTGCCAGCAGTTATGTCGCCGGGACAGGGAACACTGAAGCTTTCTTT. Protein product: CASSYVAGTGNTEAFF.

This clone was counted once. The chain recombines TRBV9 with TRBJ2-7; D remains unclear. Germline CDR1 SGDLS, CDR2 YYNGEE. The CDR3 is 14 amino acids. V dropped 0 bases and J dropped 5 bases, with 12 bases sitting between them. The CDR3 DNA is TGTGCCAGCAGCGTAGCGGGTGGGTTGGACGAGCAGTACTTC. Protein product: CASSVAGGLDEQYF.

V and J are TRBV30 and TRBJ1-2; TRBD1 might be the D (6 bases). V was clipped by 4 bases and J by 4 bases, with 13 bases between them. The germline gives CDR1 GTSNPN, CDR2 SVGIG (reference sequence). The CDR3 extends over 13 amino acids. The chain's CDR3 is CAWTGVGFYGYTF. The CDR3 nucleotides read TGTGCCTGGACAGGGGTAGGATTCTATGGCTACACCTTC.

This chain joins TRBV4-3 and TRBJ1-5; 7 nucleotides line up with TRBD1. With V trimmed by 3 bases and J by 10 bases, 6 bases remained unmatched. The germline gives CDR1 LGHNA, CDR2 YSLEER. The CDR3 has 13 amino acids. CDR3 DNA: TGCGCCAGCAGCCATTCCGGGACAGCACCCCAGCATTTT. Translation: CASSHSGTAPQHF.

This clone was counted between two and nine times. As DNA, the CDR3 is TGTGCCAGTAGTGACGGGTATTGGGACAGCCCCTACGAGCAGTACTTC. It is translated as CASSDGYWDSPYEQYF. The V call is TRBV19, the J call TRBJ2-7; 7 nucleotides align to TRBD1. This CDR3 is built from 16 residues. J lost 2 bases, V lost 5 bases, and 12 bases had no gene match. Germline V gene data show CDR1 as LNHDA and CDR2 as SQIVND (reference sequence).

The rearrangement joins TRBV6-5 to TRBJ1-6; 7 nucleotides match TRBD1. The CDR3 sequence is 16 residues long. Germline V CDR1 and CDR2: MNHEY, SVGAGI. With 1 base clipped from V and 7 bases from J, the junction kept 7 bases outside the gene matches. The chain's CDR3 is CASSYFGGGPNSPLHF. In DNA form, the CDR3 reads TGTGCCAGCAGTTACTTTGGAGGGGGCCCAAATTCACCCCTCCACTTT.

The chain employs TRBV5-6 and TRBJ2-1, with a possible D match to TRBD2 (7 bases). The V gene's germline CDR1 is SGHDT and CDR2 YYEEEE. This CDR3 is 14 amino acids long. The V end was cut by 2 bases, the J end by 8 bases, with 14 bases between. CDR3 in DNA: TGTGCCAGCAGCTTTGGGGGGGCCAGGGATGAGCAGTTCTTC. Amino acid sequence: CASSFGGARDEQFF.

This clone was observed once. The CDR3 DNA sequence: TGTGCCAGCAGTTTAGCACAGGGGAACTACGAGCAGTACTTC. Residues: CASSLAQGNYEQYF. The V call is TRBV27, the J call TRBJ2-7; 7 bases align to TRBD1. This CDR3 comprises 14 residues. CDR1 is MNHEY, CDR2 SMNVEV, per germline (reference sequence). V trimming: 2 bases; J trimming: 3 bases; junction bases outside the gene matches: 4.

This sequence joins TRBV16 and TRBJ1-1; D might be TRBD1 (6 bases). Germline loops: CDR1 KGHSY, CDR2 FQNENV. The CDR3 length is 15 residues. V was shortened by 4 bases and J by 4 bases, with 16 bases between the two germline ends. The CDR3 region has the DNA TGTGCCAGCAGCCCGAATTTGCGAGGGGGCACTGAAGCTTTCTTT. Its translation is CASSPNLRGGTEAFF.

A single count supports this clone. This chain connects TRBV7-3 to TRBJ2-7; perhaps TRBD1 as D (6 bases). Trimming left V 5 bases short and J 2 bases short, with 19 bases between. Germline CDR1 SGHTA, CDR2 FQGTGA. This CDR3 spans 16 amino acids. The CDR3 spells CASSAELQGIPYEQYF. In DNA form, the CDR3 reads TGTGCCAGCAGCGCCGAACTACAGGGAATTCCCTACGAGCAGTACTTC.

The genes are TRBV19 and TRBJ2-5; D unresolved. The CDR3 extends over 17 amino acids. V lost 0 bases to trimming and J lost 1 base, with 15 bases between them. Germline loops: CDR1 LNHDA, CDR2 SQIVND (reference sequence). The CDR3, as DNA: TGTGCCAGTAGTATAGATCTCCTAGGTGGCTCCCAAGAGACCCAGTACTTC. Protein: CASSIDLLGGSQETQYF.

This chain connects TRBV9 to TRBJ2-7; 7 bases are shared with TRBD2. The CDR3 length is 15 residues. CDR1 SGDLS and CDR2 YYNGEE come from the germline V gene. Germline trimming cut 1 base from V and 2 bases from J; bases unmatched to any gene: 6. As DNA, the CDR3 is TGTGCCAGCAGCGTAAGCGGGGCCCTAACCTACGAGCAGTACTTC. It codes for CASSVSGALTYEQYF.

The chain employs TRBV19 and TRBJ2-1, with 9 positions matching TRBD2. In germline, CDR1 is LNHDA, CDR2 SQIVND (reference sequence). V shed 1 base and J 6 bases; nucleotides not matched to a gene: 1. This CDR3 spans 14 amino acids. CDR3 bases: TGTGCCAGTAGTATAGGTAGCGGGAGCAATGAGCAGTTCTTC. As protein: CASSIGSGSNEQFF.

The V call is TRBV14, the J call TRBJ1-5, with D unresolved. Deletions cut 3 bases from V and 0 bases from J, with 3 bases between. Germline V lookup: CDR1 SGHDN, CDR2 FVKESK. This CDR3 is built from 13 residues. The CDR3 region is CASSQDSNQPQHF. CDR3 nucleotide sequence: TGTGCCAGCAGCCAGGATAGCAATCAGCCCCAGCATTTT. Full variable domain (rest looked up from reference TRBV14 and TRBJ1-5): EAGVTQFPSHSVIEKGQTVTLRCDPISGHDNLYWYRRVMGKEIKFLLHFVKESKQDESGMPNNRFLAERTGGTYSTLKVQPAELEDSGVYFCASSQDSNQPQHFGDGTRLSIL.

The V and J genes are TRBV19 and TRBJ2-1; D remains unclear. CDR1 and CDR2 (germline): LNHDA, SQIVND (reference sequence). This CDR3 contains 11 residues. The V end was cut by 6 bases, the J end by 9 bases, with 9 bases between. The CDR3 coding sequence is TGTGCCAGTAGCACGACTGTTGAGCAGTTCTTC. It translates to CASSTTVEQFF. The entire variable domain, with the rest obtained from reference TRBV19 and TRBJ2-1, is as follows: DGGITQSPKYLFRKEGQNVTLSCEQNLNHDAMYWYRQDPGQGLRLIYYSQIVNDFQKGDIAEGYSVSREKKESFPLTVTSAQKNPTAFYLCASSTTVEQFFGPGTRLTVL.

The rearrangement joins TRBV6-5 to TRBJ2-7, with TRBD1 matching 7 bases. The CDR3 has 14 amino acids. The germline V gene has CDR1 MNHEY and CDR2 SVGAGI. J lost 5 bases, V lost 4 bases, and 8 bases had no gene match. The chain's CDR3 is CASSSQGLENEQYF. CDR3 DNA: TGTGCCAGCAGTTCACAGGGGTTAGAGAACGAGCAGTACTTC.

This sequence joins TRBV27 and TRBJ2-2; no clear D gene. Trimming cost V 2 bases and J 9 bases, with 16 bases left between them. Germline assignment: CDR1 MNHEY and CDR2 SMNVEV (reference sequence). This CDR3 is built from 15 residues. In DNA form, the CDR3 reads TGTGCCAGCAGTTTACAGGCAGTTCCCGAGTGGGAGCTGTTTTTT. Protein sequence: CASSLQAVPEWELFF.

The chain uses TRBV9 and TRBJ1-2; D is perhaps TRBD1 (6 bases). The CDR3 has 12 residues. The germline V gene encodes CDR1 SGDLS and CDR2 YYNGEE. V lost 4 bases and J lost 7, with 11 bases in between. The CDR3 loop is CASSPGTFGYTF. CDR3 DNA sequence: TGTGCCAGCAGCCCCGGGACATTTGGCTACACCTTC. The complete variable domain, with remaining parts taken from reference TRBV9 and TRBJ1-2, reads DSGVTQTPKHLITATGQRVTLRCSPRSGDLSVYWYQQSLDQGLQFLIQYYNGEERAKGNILERFSAQQFPDLHSELNLSSLELGDSALYFCASSPGTFGYTFGSGTRLTVV.

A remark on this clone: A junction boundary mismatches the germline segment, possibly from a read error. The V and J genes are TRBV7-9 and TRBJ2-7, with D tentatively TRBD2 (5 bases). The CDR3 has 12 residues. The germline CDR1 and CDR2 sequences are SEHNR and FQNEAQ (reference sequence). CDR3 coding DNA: TGTGCCAGCAGCCTCATTGACTACGGGCAGTACTTC. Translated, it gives CASSLIDYGQYF. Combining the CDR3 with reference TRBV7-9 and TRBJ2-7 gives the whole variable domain DTGVSQNPRHKITKRGQNVTFRCDPISEHNRLYWYRQTLGQGPEFLTYFQNEAQLEKSRLLSDRFSAERPKGSFSTLEIQRTEQGDSAMYLCASSLIDYGQYFGPGTRLTVT.

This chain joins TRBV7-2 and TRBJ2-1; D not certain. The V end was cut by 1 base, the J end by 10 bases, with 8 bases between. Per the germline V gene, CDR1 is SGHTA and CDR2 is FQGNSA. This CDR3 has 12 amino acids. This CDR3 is CASSLVSLEQFF. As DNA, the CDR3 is TGTGCCAGCAGCTTAGTTTCGTTAGAGCAGTTCTTC.

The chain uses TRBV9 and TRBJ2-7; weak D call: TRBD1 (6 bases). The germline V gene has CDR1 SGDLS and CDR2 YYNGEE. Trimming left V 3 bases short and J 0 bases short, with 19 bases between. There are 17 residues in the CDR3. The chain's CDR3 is CASSARGSGGSSYEQYF. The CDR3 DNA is TGTGCCAGCAGCGCGAGGGGGTCGGGCGGCAGCTCCTACGAGCAGTACTTC.

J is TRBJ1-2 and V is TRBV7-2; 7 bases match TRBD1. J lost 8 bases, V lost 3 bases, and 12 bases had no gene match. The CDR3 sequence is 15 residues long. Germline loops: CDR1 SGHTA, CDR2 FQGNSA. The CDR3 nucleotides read TGTGCCAGCAGCTTGGACCCGGGACAGCCCGTGGGCTACACCTTC. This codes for CASSLDPGQPVGYTF.

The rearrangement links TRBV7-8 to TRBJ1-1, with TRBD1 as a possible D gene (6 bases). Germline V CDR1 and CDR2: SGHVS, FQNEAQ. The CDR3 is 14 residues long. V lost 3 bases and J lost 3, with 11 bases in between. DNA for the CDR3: TGTGCCAGCAGCTTCGGGGGGCAGGACACTGAAGCTTTCTTT. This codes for CASSFGGQDTEAFF.

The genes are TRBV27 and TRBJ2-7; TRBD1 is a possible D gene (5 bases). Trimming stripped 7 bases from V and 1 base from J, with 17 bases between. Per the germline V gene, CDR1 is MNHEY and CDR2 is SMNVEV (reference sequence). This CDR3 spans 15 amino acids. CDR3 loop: CASKSAGFRSYEQYF. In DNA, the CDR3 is TGTGCCAGCAAGTCCGCAGGGTTTAGATCCTACGAGCAGTACTTC.

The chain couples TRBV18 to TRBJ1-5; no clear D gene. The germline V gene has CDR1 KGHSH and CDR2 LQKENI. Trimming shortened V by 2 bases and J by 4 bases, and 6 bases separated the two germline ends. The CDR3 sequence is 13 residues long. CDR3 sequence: CASSPGGNQPQHF. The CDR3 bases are TGTGCCAGCTCACCAGGCGGGAATCAGCCCCAGCATTTT.

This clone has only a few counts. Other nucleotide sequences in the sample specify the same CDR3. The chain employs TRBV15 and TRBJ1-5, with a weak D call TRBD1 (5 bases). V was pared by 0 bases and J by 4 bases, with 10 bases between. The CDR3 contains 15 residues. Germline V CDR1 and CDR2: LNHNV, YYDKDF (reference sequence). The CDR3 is CATSRDRGLNQPQHF. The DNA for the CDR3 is TGTGCCACCAGCAGAGATAGGGGATTGAATCAGCCCCAGCATTTT.

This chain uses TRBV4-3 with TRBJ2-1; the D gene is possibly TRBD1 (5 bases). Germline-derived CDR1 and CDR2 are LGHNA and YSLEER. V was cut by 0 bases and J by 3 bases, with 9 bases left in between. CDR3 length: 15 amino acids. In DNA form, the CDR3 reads TGCGCCAGCAGCCAAGAGGACATCGTCTACAATGAGCAGTTCTTC. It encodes CASSQEDIVYNEQFF.

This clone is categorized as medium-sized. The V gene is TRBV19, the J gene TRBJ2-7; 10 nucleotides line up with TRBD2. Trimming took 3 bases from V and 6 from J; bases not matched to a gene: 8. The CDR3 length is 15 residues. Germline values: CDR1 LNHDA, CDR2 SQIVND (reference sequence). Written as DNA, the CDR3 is TGTGCCAGTAGTATGGCCAGCAGCGGGGGGGGCGAGCAGTACTTC. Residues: CASSMASSGGGEQYF.

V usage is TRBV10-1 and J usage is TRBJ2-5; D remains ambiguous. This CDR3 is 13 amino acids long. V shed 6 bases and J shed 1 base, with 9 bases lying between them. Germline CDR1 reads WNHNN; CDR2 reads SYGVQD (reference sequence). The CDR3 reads CASSPQGQETQYF. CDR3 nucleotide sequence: TGCGCCAGCAGCCCACAAGGCCAAGAGACCCAGTACTTC.